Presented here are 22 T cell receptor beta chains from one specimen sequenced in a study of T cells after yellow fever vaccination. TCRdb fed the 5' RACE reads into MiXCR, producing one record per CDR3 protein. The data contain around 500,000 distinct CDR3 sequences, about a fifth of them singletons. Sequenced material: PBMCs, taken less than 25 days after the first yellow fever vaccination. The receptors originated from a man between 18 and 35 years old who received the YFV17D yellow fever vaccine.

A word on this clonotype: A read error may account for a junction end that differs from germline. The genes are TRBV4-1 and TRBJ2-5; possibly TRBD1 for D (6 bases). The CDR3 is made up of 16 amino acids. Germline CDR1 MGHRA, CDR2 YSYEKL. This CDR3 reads CSSSHLPGQPQETQYF. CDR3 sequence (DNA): TGCTCCAGCAGCCACCTACCTGGACAGCCCCAAGAGACCCAGTACTTC.

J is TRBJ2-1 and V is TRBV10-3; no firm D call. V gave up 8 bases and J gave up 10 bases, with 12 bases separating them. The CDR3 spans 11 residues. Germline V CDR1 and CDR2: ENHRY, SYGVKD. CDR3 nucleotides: TGTGCCATCGGATGGACCTCGGAGCAGTTCTTC. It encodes CAIGWTSEQFF.

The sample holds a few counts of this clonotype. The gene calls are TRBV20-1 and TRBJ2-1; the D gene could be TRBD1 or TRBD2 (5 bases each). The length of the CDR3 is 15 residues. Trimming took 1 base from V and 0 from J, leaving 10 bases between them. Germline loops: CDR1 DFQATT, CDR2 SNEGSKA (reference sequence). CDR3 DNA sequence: TGCAGTGCTAGAGTTGGGGGAGACTCCTACAATGAGCAGTTCTTC. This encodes CSARVGGDSYNEQFF.

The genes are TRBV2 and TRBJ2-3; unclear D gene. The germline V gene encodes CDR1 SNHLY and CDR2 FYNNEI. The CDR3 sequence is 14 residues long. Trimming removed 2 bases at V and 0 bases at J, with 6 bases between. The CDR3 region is CASSERASTDTQYF. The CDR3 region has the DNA TGTGCCAGCAGTGAAAGAGCTAGCACAGATACGCAGTATTTT.

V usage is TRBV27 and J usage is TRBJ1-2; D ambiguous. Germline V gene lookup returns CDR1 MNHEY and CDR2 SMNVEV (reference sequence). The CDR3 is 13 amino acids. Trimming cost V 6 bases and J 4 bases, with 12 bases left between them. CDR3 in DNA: TGTGCCAGCAGGGAGGGCCCGACCTATGGCTACACCTTC. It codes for CASREGPTYGYTF.

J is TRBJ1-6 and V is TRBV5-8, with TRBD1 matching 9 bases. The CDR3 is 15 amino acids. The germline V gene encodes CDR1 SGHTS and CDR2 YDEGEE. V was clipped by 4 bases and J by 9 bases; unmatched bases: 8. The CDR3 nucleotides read TGTGCCAGCAGCCCCGACTGGACAGGGGTTTCACCCCTCCACTTT. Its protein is CASSPDWTGVSPLHF.

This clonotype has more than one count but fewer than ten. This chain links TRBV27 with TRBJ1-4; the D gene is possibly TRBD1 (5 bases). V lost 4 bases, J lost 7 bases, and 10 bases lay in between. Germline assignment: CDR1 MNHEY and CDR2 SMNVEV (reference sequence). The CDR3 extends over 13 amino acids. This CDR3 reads CASSSYRSEKLFF. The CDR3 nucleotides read TGTGCCAGCAGTTCCTACAGGAGTGAAAAACTGTTTTTT.

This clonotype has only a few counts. As DNA, the CDR3 is TGTGCCAGCCGGTTGGCGGCTACAAGGTCTGGCTACACCTTC. This codes for CASRLAATRSGYTF. This rearrangement joins TRBV7-2 to TRBJ1-2; no definite D call. The V end was cut by 8 bases, the J end by 7 bases, with 20 bases between. The CDR3 loop spans 14 amino acids. Germline V gene data show CDR1 as SGHTA and CDR2 as FQGNSA.

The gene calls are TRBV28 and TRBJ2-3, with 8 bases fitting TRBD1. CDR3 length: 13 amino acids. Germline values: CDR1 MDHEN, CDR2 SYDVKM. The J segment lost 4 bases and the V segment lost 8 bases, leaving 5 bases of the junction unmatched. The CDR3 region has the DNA TGTGCCAGCGCAGGGGGCGCAGCAGATACGCAGTATTTT. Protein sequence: CASAGGAADTQYF.

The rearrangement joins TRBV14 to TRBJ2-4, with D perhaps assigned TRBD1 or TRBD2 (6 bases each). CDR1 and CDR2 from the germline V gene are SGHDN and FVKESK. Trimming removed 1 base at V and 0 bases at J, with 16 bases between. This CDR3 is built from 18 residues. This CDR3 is CASSQGPWGALAKNIQYF. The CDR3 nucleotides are TGTGCCAGCAGCCAAGGCCCCTGGGGGGCGCTAGCCAAAAACATTCAGTACTTC.

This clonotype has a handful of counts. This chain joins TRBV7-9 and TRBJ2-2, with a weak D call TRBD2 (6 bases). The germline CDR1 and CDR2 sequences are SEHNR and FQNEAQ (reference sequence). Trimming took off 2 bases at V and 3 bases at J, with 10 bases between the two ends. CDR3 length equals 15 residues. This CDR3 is CASSLRRGDTGELFF. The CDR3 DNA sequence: TGTGCCAGCAGCTTACGGCGGGGTGACACCGGGGAGCTGTTTTTT.

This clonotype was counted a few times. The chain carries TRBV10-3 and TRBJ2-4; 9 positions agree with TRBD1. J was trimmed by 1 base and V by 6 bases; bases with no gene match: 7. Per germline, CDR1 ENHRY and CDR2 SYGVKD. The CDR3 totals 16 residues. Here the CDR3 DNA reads TGTGCCATCAGGTCTGAACAGGGGGCGGCCAAAAACATTCAGTACTTC. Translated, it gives CAIRSEQGAAKNIQYF.

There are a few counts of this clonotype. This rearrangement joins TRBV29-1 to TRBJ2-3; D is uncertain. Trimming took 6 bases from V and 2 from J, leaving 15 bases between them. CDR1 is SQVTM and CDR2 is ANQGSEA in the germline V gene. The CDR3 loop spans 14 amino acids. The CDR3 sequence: CSVAPWTDTDTQYF. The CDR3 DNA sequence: TGCAGCGTAGCGCCCTGGACGGACACAGATACGCAGTATTTT.

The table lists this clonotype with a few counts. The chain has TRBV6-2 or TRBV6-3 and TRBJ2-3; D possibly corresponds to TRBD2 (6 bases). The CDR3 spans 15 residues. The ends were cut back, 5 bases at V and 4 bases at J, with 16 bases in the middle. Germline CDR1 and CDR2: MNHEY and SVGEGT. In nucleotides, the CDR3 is TGTGCCAGCAGTGCGGGGTTTAAATTCGCAGATACGCAGTATTTT. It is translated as CASSAGFKFADTQYF.

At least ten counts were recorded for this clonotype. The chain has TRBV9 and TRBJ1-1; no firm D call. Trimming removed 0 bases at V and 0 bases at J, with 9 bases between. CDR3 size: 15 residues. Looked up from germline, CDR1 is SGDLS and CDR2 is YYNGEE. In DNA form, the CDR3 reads TGTGCCAGCAGCGTAGGAGTGGCCCTGAACACTGAAGCTTTCTTT. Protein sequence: CASSVGVALNTEAFF.

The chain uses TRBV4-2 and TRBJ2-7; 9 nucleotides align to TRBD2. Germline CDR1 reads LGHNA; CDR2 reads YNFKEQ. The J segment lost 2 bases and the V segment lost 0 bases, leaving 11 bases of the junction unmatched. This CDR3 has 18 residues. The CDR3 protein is CASSQDPSGALAPYEQYF. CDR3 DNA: TGTGCCAGCAGCCAAGATCCTAGCGGGGCCCTAGCCCCCTACGAGCAGTACTTC.

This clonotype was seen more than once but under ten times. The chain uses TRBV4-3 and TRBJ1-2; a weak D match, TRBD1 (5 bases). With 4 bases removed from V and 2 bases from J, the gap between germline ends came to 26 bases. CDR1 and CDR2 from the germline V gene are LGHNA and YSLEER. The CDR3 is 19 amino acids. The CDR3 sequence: CASSRSSRANGGPNYGYTF. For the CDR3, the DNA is TGCGCCAGCAGCCGGTCATCAAGGGCAAACGGGGGACCCAACTATGGCTACACCTTC.

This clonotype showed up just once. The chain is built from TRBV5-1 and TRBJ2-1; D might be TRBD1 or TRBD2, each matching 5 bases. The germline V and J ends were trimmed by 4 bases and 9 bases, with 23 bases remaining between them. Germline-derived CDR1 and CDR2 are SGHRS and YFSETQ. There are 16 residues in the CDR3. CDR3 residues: CASSGRDQSSAAEQFF. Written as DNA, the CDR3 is TGCGCCAGCAGCGGAAGGGACCAATCCTCTGCTGCTGAGCAGTTCTTC. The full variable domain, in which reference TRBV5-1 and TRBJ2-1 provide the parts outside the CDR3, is KAGVTQTPRYLIKTRGQQVTLSCSPISGHRSVSWYQQTPGQGLQFLFEYFSETQRNKGNFPGRFSGRQFSNSRSEMNVSTLELGDSALYLCASSGRDQSSAAEQFFGPGTRLTVL.

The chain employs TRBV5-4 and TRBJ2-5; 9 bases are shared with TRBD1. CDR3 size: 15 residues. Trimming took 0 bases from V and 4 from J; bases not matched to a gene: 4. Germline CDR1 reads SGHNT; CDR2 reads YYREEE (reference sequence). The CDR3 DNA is TGTGCCAGCAGCTTGGGACAGGGACAGGGAGAGACCCAGTACTTC. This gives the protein CASSLGQGQGETQYF.

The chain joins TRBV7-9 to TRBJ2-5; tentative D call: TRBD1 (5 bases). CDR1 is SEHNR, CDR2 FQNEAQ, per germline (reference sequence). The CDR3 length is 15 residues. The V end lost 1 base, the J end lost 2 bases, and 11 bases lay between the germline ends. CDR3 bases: TGTGCCAGCAGCTTAGGACAGTTAAAACAAGAGACCCAGTACTTC. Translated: CASSLGQLKQETQYF.

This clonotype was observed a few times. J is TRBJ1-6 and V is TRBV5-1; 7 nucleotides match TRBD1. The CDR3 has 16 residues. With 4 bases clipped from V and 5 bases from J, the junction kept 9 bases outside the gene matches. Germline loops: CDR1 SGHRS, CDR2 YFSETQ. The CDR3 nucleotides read TGCGCCAGCAGCCTAAACCCCGGGACAGATAATTCACCCCTCCACTTT. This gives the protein CASSLNPGTDNSPLHF.

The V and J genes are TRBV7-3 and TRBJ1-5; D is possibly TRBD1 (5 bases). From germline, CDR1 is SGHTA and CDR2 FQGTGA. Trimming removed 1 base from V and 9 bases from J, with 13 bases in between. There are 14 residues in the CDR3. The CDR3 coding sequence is TGTGCCAGCAGCTTAAATGGGGGGGAATGGCCCCAGCATTTT. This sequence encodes CASSLNGGEWPQHF. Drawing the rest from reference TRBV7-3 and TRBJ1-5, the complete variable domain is GAGVSQTPSNKVTEKGKYVELRCDPISGHTALYWYRQSLGQGPEFLIYFQGTGAADDSGLPNDRFFAVRPEGSVSTLKIQRTERGDSAVYLCASSLNGGEWPQHFGDGTRLSIL.